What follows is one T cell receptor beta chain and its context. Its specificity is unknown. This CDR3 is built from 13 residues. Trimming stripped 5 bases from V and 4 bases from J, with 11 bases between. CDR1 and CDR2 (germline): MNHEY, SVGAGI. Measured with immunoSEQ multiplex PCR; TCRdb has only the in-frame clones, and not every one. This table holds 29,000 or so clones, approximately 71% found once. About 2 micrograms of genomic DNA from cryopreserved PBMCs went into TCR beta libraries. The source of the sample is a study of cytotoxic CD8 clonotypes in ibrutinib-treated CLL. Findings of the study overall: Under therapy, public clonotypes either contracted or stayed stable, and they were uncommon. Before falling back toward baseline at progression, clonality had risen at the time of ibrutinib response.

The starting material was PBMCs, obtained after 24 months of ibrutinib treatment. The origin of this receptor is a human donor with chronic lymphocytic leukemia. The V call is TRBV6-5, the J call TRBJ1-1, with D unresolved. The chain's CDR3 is CASSQGPGTEAFF. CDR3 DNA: TGTGCCAGCAGTCAAGGGCCGGGCACTGAAGCTTTCTTT.